The sequence of this T cell receptor beta chain was determined in a study of OX40 agonist ivuxolimab in advanced cancers. The overall study: While on treatment, patients had intravenous ivuxolimab at 0.01 to 10 mg/kg every 2 weeks. Partial responses were achieved by three patients, of whom one had hepatocellular carcinoma and two had cutaneous melanoma. Broader study findings: On average, a greater number of expanded clones characterised CD8+ T cells relative to CD4+.

Sequenced by immunoSEQ multiplex PCR; TCRdb stores in-frame clones only, minus some. The sample has roughly 67,000 clones, 88% seen once. Samples of blood were obtained at baseline, on cycle 4 day 1, and on cycle 7 day 1. Turning to this clone: The antigen remains undetermined.

Trimming removed 5 bases from V and 2 bases from J, with 14 bases in between. From germline, CDR1 is SGHNT and CDR2 YYREEE (reference sequence). The CDR3 loop spans 14 amino acids. The chain combines TRBV5-4 with TRBJ2-7, with D possibly being TRBD2 (6 bases). This specimen was CD4+ or CD8+ T cells sorted from blood, taken in a trial of the OX40 agonist ivuxolimab. The clonotype was recovered from an adult with an advanced solid tumor such as melanoma, head and neck, liver or kidney cancer. In DNA form, the CDR3 reads TGTGCCAGCAGTACTAGCCTTCTCGCCTACGAGCAGTACTTC. Translating it yields CASSTSLLAYEQYF.